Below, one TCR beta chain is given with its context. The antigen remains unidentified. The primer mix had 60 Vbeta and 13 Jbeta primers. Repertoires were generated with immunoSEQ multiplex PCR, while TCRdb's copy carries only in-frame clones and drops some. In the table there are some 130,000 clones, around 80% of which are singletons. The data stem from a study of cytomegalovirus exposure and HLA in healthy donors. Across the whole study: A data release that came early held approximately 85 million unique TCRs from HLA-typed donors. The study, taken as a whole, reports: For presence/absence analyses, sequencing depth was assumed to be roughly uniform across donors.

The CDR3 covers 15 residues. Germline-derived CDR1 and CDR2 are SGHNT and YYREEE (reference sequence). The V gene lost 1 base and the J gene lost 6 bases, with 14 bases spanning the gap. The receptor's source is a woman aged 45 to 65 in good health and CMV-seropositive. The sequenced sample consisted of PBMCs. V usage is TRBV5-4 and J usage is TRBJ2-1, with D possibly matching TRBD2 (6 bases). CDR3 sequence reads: CASSLRTGEGNEQFF. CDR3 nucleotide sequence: TGTGCCAGCAGCTTGCGGACGGGGGAAGGCAATGAGCAGTTCTTC.